The source of this T cell receptor beta chain is a study of graft-versus-host responses after intestinal transplantation. Study findings and constraints: Allografts from individuals with graft-donor T cell macrochimerism displayed high graft-versus-host to host-versus-graft clonal ratios.

Turning to this clone: The antigen is not known.

Generated by immunoSEQ multiplex PCR, the TCRdb table keeps only in-frame clones and is missing some. The sample has around 100,000 clones; about 88% are singletons. This TCR came from a human donor who was the organ donor for an intestinal transplant. Material: unstimulated CD4+ T cells sorted from spleen or lymph node cells, obtained before transplant.

CDR3 residues: CASIRRRDYTDTQYF. The CDR3 DNA is TGTGCCAGCATTAGAAGGCGGGATTACACAGATACGCAGTATTTT. The rearrangement uses TRBV2 and TRBJ2-3, with D possibly TRBD2 on 6 matching bases. The V and J ends lost 7 bases and 2 bases respectively, with 16 bases between them. Looked up from germline, CDR1 is SNHLY and CDR2 is FYNNEI. The CDR3 is made up of 15 amino acids.